Described below is a single T cell receptor (beta chain) sequence and its context. The data were taken from a study of blood T cell repertoires in COVID-19. Across the study: Researchers got acute and convalescent COVID-19 samples from the United States, Italy and Spain.

CDR1 and CDR2 from the germline V gene are SGHDN and FVKESK. The CDR3 is made up of 12 amino acids. The V gene lost 3 bases and the J gene lost 5 bases, with 2 bases spanning the gap. Original processing notes: Counts of nucleated cells, estimated from reference gene primer amplification, were obtained. Here immunoSEQ multiplex PCR was the method, and the copy in TCRdb shows in-frame clones only, minus some. V and J calls and clone size are those listed in that table; D and trimming were worked out from the DNA. This sample has approximately 250,000 clones; 84% occur once, and the top ten carry 8% to 9.5%.

The sequence came from a human donor in a cohort sampled during active COVID-19. V and J are TRBV14 and TRBJ1-6, with no clear D. The sequencing sample was made of peripheral blood. CDR3 in DNA: TGTGCCAGCAGCCACAATAATTCACCCCTCCACTTT. Translating gives CASSHNNSPLHF.